A selection of T cell receptor beta chains follows, all from one sample in a study of blood T cells in healthy people across ages. TCRdb re-called the 5' RACE reads with MiXCR, one entry per CDR3 protein. Of roughly 500,000 distinct CDR3 sequences detected, about 26% appear once; the ten largest clones hold 15% to 20%. Input material: blood. All receptors come from a woman in her sixties or seventies in good health. CDR3s include the opening cysteine and the closing phenylalanine or tryptophan. A D gene is named only where the DNA matches it firmly. Part of the rows lack a size; the others show once, few, many or a class for expanded clones.

cdr3_nt: TGTGCCATCAGCTCTCAGGCTGGGGAGACCCAGTACTTC
cdr3_aa: CAISSQAGETQYF
clone_size: .
v_call: TRBV10-3
d_call: .
j_call: TRBJ2-5

cdr3_nt: TGCAGTGCTAGTAGCTCGGTTTCTAACTATGGCTACACCTTC
cdr3_aa: CSASSSVSNYGYTF
clone_size: .
v_call: TRBV20-1
d_call: .
j_call: TRBJ1-2

cdr3_nt: TGTGCCAGCAGCCAAAGAACTAGCGGGGGCCGAGCTTATACGGAGACCCAGTACTTC
cdr3_aa: CASSQRTSGGRAYTETQYF
clone_size: .
v_call: TRBV4-2
d_call: TRBD2
j_call: TRBJ2-5

cdr3_nt: TGTGCCAGCAGCTTCAGTGGTTCGCGAGAGACCCAGTACTTC
cdr3_aa: CASSFSGSRETQYF
clone_size: .
v_call: TRBV28
d_call: .
j_call: TRBJ2-5

cdr3_nt: TGTGCCAGCAGGCGGACTTACCAAGAGACCCAGTACTTC
cdr3_aa: CASRRTYQETQYF
clone_size: few
v_call: TRBV6-2/TRBV6-3
d_call: .
j_call: TRBJ2-5

cdr3_nt: TGCAGTGCTAGAGATCCCGGGCCCGGAAACACCATATATTTT
cdr3_aa: CSARDPGPGNTIYF
clone_size: .
v_call: TRBV20-1
d_call: .
j_call: TRBJ1-3

cdr3_nt: TGTGCCAGCAGCTTAGAGGGGGTGCAAAACATTCAGTACTTC
cdr3_aa: CASSLEGVQNIQYF
clone_size: .
v_call: TRBV13
d_call: .
j_call: TRBJ2-4

cdr3_nt: TGTGCCAGCAAATCGGCAGATACGCAGTATTTT
cdr3_aa: CASKSADTQYF
clone_size: few
v_call: TRBV25-1
d_call: .
j_call: TRBJ2-3

cdr3_nt: TGCGCCAGCAGCGCCTCCGGGGCCCGAAGGAAGGAAAAACTGTTTTTT
cdr3_aa: CASSASGARRKEKLFF
clone_size: .
v_call: TRBV5-1
d_call: .
j_call: TRBJ1-4

cdr3_nt: TGCGCCAGCAGCTTGGCCCAGGGATGGACTGAAGCTTTCTTT
cdr3_aa: CASSLAQGWTEAFF
clone_size: few
v_call: TRBV5-1
d_call: .
j_call: TRBJ1-1

cdr3_nt: TGCGCCAGCAGCCAAGATGGGAAGGGGAACATTCAGTACTTC
cdr3_aa: CASSQDGKGNIQYF
clone_size: few
v_call: TRBV4-3
d_call: .
j_call: TRBJ2-4

cdr3_nt: TGTGCCAGCAGCCCGATCGGATCCTACGAGCAGTACTTC
cdr3_aa: CASSPIGSYEQYF
clone_size: .
v_call: TRBV27
d_call: .
j_call: TRBJ2-7

cdr3_nt: TGCAGTGCTAGCCCAGGGACGGGCGAGCAGTACTTC
cdr3_aa: CSASPGTGEQYF
clone_size: .
v_call: TRBV20-1
d_call: .
j_call: TRBJ2-7

cdr3_nt: TGTGCCAGCAGTGCGACCCTACAGGGGGCGTACGAGCAGTACTTC
cdr3_aa: CASSATLQGAYEQYF
clone_size: .
v_call: TRBV6-1
d_call: TRBD1
j_call: TRBJ2-7

cdr3_nt: TGTGCCAGCAGCACCCGGGACCCCATCAATGAGCAGTTCTTC
cdr3_aa: CASSTRDPINEQFF
clone_size: .
v_call: TRBV13
d_call: .
j_call: TRBJ2-1

cdr3_nt: TGTGCCAGCAGCTTAAGTTACGGCTCGGATACGCAGTATTTT
cdr3_aa: CASSLSYGSDTQYF
clone_size: .
v_call: TRBV7-3
d_call: .
j_call: TRBJ2-3

cdr3_nt: TGTGCCAGCAGCTACCGGGACGGGGATGGCTACACCTTC
cdr3_aa: CASSYRDGDGYTF
clone_size: .
v_call: TRBV3-1
d_call: .
j_call: TRBJ1-2

cdr3_nt: .
cdr3_aa: CASTSGGSGNTIYF
clone_size: few
v_call: TRBV19
d_call: .
j_call: TRBJ1-3

cdr3_nt: TGCGCCAGCAGCCAAGAGGGATACTCAAAAGAGACCCAGTACTTC
cdr3_aa: CASSQEGYSKETQYF
clone_size: few
v_call: TRBV4-3
d_call: .
j_call: TRBJ2-5

cdr3_nt: TGTGCCAGCGGAATCACGGCCAAAAACATTCAGTACTTC
cdr3_aa: CASGITAKNIQYF
clone_size: few
v_call: TRBV28
d_call: .
j_call: TRBJ2-4

cdr3_nt: TGCAGTGCTAGAGAGGACAGGGGGCCTGAAAAACTGTTTTTT
cdr3_aa: CSAREDRGPEKLFF
clone_size: few
v_call: TRBV20-1
d_call: TRBD1
j_call: TRBJ1-4

cdr3_nt: TGTGCCAGCAGTTACCTTAACGACGGACGGAGGTTTAACTGTGGCTACACCTTC
cdr3_aa: CASSYLNDGRRFNCGYTF
clone_size: few
v_call: TRBV6-2/TRBV6-3
d_call: .
j_call: TRBJ1-2

cdr3_nt: TGCGCCAGCAGCCACCCTATGGGGGCACGGACCGGGGAGCTGTTTTTT
cdr3_aa: CASSHPMGARTGELFF
clone_size: .
v_call: TRBV4-1
d_call: .
j_call: TRBJ2-2

cdr3_nt: TGTGCCAGCAGCGACAGGGGGCATCAGCGCCAGCATTTT
cdr3_aa: CASSDRGHQRQHF
clone_size: .
v_call: TRBV3-1
d_call: TRBD1
j_call: TRBJ1-5

cdr3_nt: TGTGCCACCCTCAAGTATGAAAAACTGTTTTTT
cdr3_aa: CATLKYEKLFF
clone_size: few
v_call: TRBV6-5
d_call: .
j_call: TRBJ1-4

cdr3_nt: TGTGCCAGCAGCCAAGCCATACAGGGCCACACAGATACGCAGTATTTT
cdr3_aa: CASSQAIQGHTDTQYF
clone_size: few
v_call: TRBV3-1
d_call: .
j_call: TRBJ2-3

cdr3_nt: TGCAGCTCAACTCCGACTAGCGGCAAAGAGACCCAGTACTTC
cdr3_aa: CSSTPTSGKETQYF
clone_size: .
v_call: TRBV29-1
d_call: TRBD2
j_call: TRBJ2-5

cdr3_nt: TGTGCCAGCAGCTTAACCGGGACCCTACAGGCGGAGTTCTTC
cdr3_aa: CASSLTGTLQAEFF
clone_size: few
v_call: TRBV7-2
d_call: .
j_call: TRBJ2-1

cdr3_nt: TGTGCCACCAAGCCCAAGTTCGCTAATGAAAAACTGTTTTTT
cdr3_aa: CATKPKFANEKLFF
clone_size: .
v_call: TRBV19
d_call: .
j_call: TRBJ1-4

cdr3_nt: TGCGCCAGCAGCCAAAACCGGGACATTGGAAACACCATATATTTT
cdr3_aa: CASSQNRDIGNTIYF
clone_size: .
v_call: TRBV4-1
d_call: .
j_call: TRBJ1-3

cdr3_nt: TGTGCCACCACGCCCCAAAAACAGAAATCTGGAAACACCATATATTTT
cdr3_aa: CATTPQKQKSGNTIYF
clone_size: .
v_call: TRBV10-3
d_call: .
j_call: TRBJ1-3

cdr3_nt: TGTGCCAGCAGCCAAGGTCAGGGGGGTGAGACCCAGTACTTC
cdr3_aa: CASSQGQGGETQYF
clone_size: .
v_call: TRBV3-1
d_call: .
j_call: TRBJ2-5

cdr3_nt: TGTGCCAGCAGTACCACGGGGGCAGGGAGGAATTCACCCCTCCACTTT
cdr3_aa: CASSTTGAGRNSPLHF
clone_size: .
v_call: TRBV12-3/TRBV12-4
d_call: .
j_call: TRBJ1-6

cdr3_nt: TGTGCCAGCAGCCTCACTAGCGGGGGGGTTTCATACGAGCAGTACTTC
cdr3_aa: CASSLTSGGVSYEQYF
clone_size: .
v_call: TRBV7-2
d_call: TRBD2
j_call: TRBJ2-7

cdr3_nt: TGTGCCAGCAATACAGGGGGTTCTGGAAACACCATATATTTT
cdr3_aa: CASNTGGSGNTIYF
clone_size: .
v_call: TRBV6-1
d_call: TRBD1
j_call: TRBJ1-3

cdr3_nt: TGTGCCAGCAGCTTAGGCTGGCTAGCGGGGGCCACTTCCCGTGATACGCAGTATTTT
cdr3_aa: CASSLGWLAGATSRDTQYF
clone_size: .
v_call: TRBV11-1
d_call: TRBD2
j_call: TRBJ2-3

cdr3_nt: TGTGCCAGCGGACAGGCCAGTAATGAAAAACTGTTTTTT
cdr3_aa: CASGQASNEKLFF
clone_size: .
v_call: TRBV6-5
d_call: TRBD1
j_call: TRBJ1-4

cdr3_nt: TGCAGTGCTAGAGAGGGACAGGGAGGAAATCAGCCCCAGCATTTT
cdr3_aa: CSAREGQGGNQPQHF
clone_size: few
v_call: TRBV20-1
d_call: TRBD1
j_call: TRBJ1-5

cdr3_nt: TGTGCCAGCAGTGAAGCCCCCCGATGGACCCAGTACTTC
cdr3_aa: CASSEAPRWTQYF
clone_size: many
v_call: TRBV6-1
d_call: .
j_call: TRBJ2-5